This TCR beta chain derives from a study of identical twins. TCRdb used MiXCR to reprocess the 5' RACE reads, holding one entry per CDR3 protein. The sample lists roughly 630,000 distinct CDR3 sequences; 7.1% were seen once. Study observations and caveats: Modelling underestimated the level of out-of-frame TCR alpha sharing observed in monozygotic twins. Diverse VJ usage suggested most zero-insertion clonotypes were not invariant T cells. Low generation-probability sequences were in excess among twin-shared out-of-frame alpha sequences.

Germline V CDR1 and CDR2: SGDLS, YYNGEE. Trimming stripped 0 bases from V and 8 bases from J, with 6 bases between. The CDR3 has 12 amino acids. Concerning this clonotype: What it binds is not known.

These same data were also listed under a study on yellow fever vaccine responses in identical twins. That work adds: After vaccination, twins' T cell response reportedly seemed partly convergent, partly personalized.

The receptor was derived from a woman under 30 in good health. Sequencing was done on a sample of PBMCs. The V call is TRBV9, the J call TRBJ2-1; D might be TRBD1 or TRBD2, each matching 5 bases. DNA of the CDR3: TGTGCCAGCAGCGTAGTGGGGGATGAGCAGTTCTTC. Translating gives CASSVVGDEQFF.